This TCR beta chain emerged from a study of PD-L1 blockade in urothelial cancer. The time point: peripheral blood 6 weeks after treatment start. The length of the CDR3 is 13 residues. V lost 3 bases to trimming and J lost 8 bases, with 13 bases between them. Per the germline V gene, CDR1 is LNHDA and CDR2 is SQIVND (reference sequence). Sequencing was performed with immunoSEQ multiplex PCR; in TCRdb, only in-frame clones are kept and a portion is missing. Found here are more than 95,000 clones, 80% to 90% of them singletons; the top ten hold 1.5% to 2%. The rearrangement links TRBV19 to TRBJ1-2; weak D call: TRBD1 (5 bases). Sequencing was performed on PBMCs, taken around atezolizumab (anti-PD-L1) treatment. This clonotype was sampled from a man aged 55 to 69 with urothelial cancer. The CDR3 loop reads CASSIAREDGYTF. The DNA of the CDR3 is TGTGCCAGTAGTATCGCCAGGGAAGACGGCTACACCTTC.